This TCR beta chain derives from a study of blood T cell repertoires in COVID-19. Study-level background: Sources were T cells, B-cell-depleted T cells, or PBMCs; the material itself was cDNA or gDNA.

The data were produced by immunoSEQ multiplex PCR, yet TCRdb's version contains in-frame clones alone and is incomplete. The table has about 200,000 clones, 65% to 85% seen once. V dropped 1 base and J dropped 8 bases, with 8 bases sitting between them. Germline CDR1 reads SQVTM; CDR2 reads ANQGSEA. The CDR3 contains 11 residues. The origin of this receptor is a woman of 80 years or more with acute or convalescent COVID-19. The J gene is TRBJ1-2, the V gene TRBV29-1, with D maybe TRBD1 (5 bases). Sequencing was carried out using peripheral blood. The CDR3 DNA reads TGCAGCGTTGAAGTGGGGCAAGGCTACACCTTC. The encoded protein is CSVEVGQGYTF.